This paragraph covers one T cell receptor (beta chain) sequence. No antigen is known for it. Per-base quality was not reported, and no clone a single base away is much larger than it. Library preparation was by the immunoSEQ multiplex PCR assay. TCRdb re-hosts the immuneACCESS table, in-frame sequences only. Its copies lack some clones; in the studies checked, an unresolved V gene accounts for under half of them, and the cause for the rest is not known. Counted in this sample were 55,000 to 75,000 clones; more than 70% of them appeared once. About 16% of the sample belongs to the ten largest clones. The junction shows trimming of 4 bases on V and 2 bases on J, plus 9 bases between the germline ends. The cysteine opens and the phenylalanine closes a CDR3 of 13 amino acids. The CDR3 DNA has 39 bases and is translated from base 1. For CDR1 and CDR2, the germline V gene lists SGHRS and YFSETQ. In this study, focal radiation therapy paired with CTLA-4 blockade (ipilimumab) was tested in patients who had chemo-refractory metastatic non-small-cell lung cancer.

This sample stems from a study of radiotherapy plus CTLA-4 blockade in lung cancer (dated by TCRdb to 2016 to 2018). Background on the whole study: Among the enrolled patients, about 19% had an objective response, and about 29% reached disease control.

General study outcomes and caveats: The strongest predictors of response, as reported, were early dynamic changes in blood T cell clones along with a rise in serum interferon-beta after radiation. After treatment with radiotherapy and ipilimumab, TCR clones that came from tumors expanded in the peripheral blood.

The chain joins TRBV5-1 to TRBJ2-5; the D segment cannot be called with confidence. Sample: peripheral blood, taken from a patient treated with radiotherapy plus ipilimumab. The origin of this receptor is a human donor with non-small cell lung cancer whose response to radiotherapy plus ipilimumab could not be evaluated. Some clones in this sample may be carry-over from other donors' samples. The CDR3 loop reads CASSHTAQETQYF. DNA sequence: TGCGCCAGCAGCCACACAGCTCAAGAGACCCAGTACTTC. Reference TRBV5-1 and TRBJ2-5 genes cover what lies past the CDR3, so the full variable domain is KAGVTQTPRYLIKTRGQQVTLSCSPISGHRSVSWYQQTPGQGLQFLFEYFSETQRNKGNFPGRFSGRQFSNSRSEMNVSTLELGDSALYLCASSHTAQETQYFGPGTRLLVL.